The rows below give T cell receptor beta chains drawn from one sample of a study of blood T cells in healthy people across ages. TCRdb re-analysed the 5' RACE reads in MiXCR, keeping a single row per CDR3 protein. In the table there are roughly 1,300,000 distinct CDR3 sequences, approximately 59% of which are singletons. Input material: blood. These receptors were taken from a man younger than 30 in good health. CDR3s include the opening cysteine and the closing phenylalanine or tryptophan. The D gene is left open where the match is weak. The size of a clone is reported for some rows only, either as once, few or many, or as a class for expanded clones.

V gene	clone size	J gene	D gene	CDR3 DNA	CDR3 protein
TRBV6-5	many	TRBJ1-1	.	TGTGCCAGCAGTTCCGCCCCTGCTGAAGCTTTCTTT	CASSSAPAEAFF
TRBV5-6	.	TRBJ2-7	.	TGTGCCAGCAGCTTGTGGAGATCCTACGAGCAGTACTTC	CASSLWRSYEQYF
TRBV10-3	many	TRBJ1-2	.	TGTGCCATCAGTGAGTACAGCAATGGCTACACCTTC	CAISEYSNGYTF
TRBV20-1	.	TRBJ2-3	TRBD2	TGCAGTGCTAGATCCGGGACTAGCGGTGGACGGGATACGCAGTATTTT	CSARSGTSGGRDTQYF
TRBV4-1	.	TRBJ2-5	.	TGCGCCAGCAGCCCTACCCAGGGTGAGCAGTACTTC	CASSPTQGEQYF
TRBV27	few	TRBJ2-7	TRBD2	TGTGCCAGCAGTTTTGGACTAGACTTGGACGAGCAGTACTTC	CASSFGLDLDEQYF
TRBV2	.	TRBJ1-1	.	TGTGTCAACCAATCGGACAGTATGAACACTGAAGCTTTCTTT	CVNQSDSMNTEAFF
TRBV7-6	.	TRBJ2-7	TRBD2	TGTGCCAGCAGCTTGGTAGGACTAGCAACCTACGAGCAGTACTTC	CASSLVGLATYEQYF
TRBV10-1	few	TRBJ1-6	TRBD1	TGCGCCAGCCAGGACAGGGCGGATTCACCCCTCCACTTT	CASQDRADSPLHF
TRBV5-5	.	TRBJ2-5	.	TGTGCCAGCAGTCCCTCAGGGCCAGAGACCCAGTACTTC	CASSPSGPETQYF
TRBV28	few	TRBJ2-3	.	TGTGCCAGCAGTTTATCTAAAACCCCAGCAGATACGCAGTATTTT	CASSLSKTPADTQYF
TRBV29-1	.	TRBJ2-1	TRBD2	TGCAGCGTTGAAGGGGGCCCGACCAGCGGGGGGGATGAGCAGTTCTTC	CSVEGGPTSGGDEQFF
TRBV11-2	.	TRBJ2-4	.	TGTGCCAGCAGCTTAACTAGTGGAGACATTCAGTACTTC	CASSLTSGDIQYF
TRBV27	.	TRBJ2-1	.	TGTGCCAGCAGTCGGCGGTGGGAGCACAATGAGCAGTTCTTC	CASSRRWEHNEQFF
TRBV7-2	once	TRBJ2-2	.	TGTGCCAGCAGCTTAAGGTTTAGACTGAACACCGGGGAGCTGTTTTTT	CASSLRFRLNTGELFF
TRBV7-9	once	TRBJ2-1	.	TGTGCCAGCAGCTCGCAGGGGAAGGACAATGAGCAGTTCTTC	CASSSQGKDNEQFF
TRBV6-2/TRBV6-3	few	TRBJ2-1	.	TGTGCCAGCAGCACCTTACCCCCCGAGGGATCCTACAATGAGCAGTTCTTC	CASSTLPPEGSYNEQFF
TRBV2	.	TRBJ2-1	.	TGTGCCAGCAGTGTGGCCCGAGGGGAGCAGTTCTTC	CASSVARGEQFF
TRBV5-1	.	TRBJ2-5	TRBD1	TGCGCCAGCAGCTTGCACGGACAGGGTGAAGAGACCCAGTACTTC	CASSLHGQGEETQYF
TRBV3-1	few	TRBJ2-3	TRBD1	TGTGCCAGCAGAGACTACAACCAGGGGGTTGATACGCAGTATTTT	CASRDYNQGVDTQYF
TRBV7-9	.	TRBJ1-1	.	TGTGCCAGCAGCTTATGGGACGCTGAAGCTTTCTTT	CASSLWDAEAFF
TRBV7-6	.	TRBJ1-5	TRBD1	TGTGCCAGCAGCCTAAATCCGGGACAGGGGATCAGTCAGCCCCAGCATTTT	CASSLNPGQGISQPQHF
TRBV7-2	.	TRBJ1-4	TRBD1	TGTGCCAGCAGCGCCAACACAGGGGGTTCTAGGGAAAAACTGTTTTTT	CASSANTGGSREKLFF
TRBV6-5	.	TRBJ2-3	.	TGTGCCAGCAGTGCTCGCGGGACAGCTAGCACAGATACGCAGTATTTT	CASSARGTASTDTQYF
TRBV29-1	many	TRBJ2-7	.	TGCAGCGTTCTCAAATTGGCCTCGCAGGGACCTTCCTACGAGCAGTACTTC	CSVLKLASQGPSYEQYF
TRBV4-2	.	TRBJ2-6	.	TGTGCCAGCAGCCAAGACTATTCAGGATTAAGCTCTGGGGCCAACGTCCTGACTTTC	CASSQDYSGLSSGANVLTF
TRBV6-6	few	TRBJ2-7	.	TGTGCCAGCAGTCAGGTGGGGATTACCGACGAGCAGTACTTC	CASSQVGITDEQYF
TRBV18	.	TRBJ2-7	.	TGTGCCAGCTCGCTACGCAGTAGCGCGAACTACGAGCAGTACTTC	CASSLRSSANYEQYF
TRBV29-1	.	TRBJ2-7	TRBD1	TGCGGCGTTGCTCGTGGGACAGGAGACTACGAGCAGTACTTC	CGVARGTGDYEQYF
TRBV4-3	few	TRBJ2-3	.	TGCGCCAGCAGCCAACACCACCTAGGGGGTGGGGATACGCAGTATTTT	CASSQHHLGGGDTQYF
TRBV6-2/TRBV6-3	.	TRBJ1-1	.	TGTGCCAGCAGCCGTGATGGGGAAGCTTTCTTT	CASSRDGEAFF
TRBV28	.	TRBJ1-1	.	TGTGCCAGCAATGCCGTAAAGACTGAAGCTTTCTTT	CASNAVKTEAFF
TRBV12-3/TRBV12-4	.	TRBJ2-1	.	TGTGCCAGCAGTTTCGGGGCGTTGGGTGAGCAGTTCTTC	CASSFGALGEQFF
TRBV15	.	TRBJ2-3	.	TGTGCCACCAGCAGAGAGGGGGGATTCCGGTTGGGGTTGGATACGCAGTATTTT	CATSREGGFRLGLDTQYF
TRBV11-2	.	TRBJ2-3	.	TGTGCCAGCAGCTTAGTAGGGAAGGGCACAGATACGCAGTATTTT	CASSLVGKGTDTQYF
TRBV6-5	few	TRBJ2-5	.	TGTGCCAGCAGTTACGCAGGGACGGAGACCCAGTACTTC	CASSYAGTETQYF
TRBV4-1	.	TRBJ1-4	TRBD1	TGCGCCAGCAGCCAAGAGGGGACAGCAAATAATGAAAAACTGTTTTTT	CASSQEGTANNEKLFF
TRBV20-1	.	TRBJ2-1	TRBD1	TGCAGTGCTAGAGTCAGGGGGAGTGAGCAGTTCTTC	CSARVRGSEQFF
TRBV29-1	.	TRBJ2-3	.	TGCAGCGCGGGACTTCTGGCTAGCACAGATACGCAGTATTTT	CSAGLLASTDTQYF
TRBV14	.	TRBJ1-2	.	TGTGCCAGCAGCCAACAGGATTATGGCTACACCTTC	CASSQQDYGYTF
TRBV27	few	TRBJ2-7	.	TGTGCCAGCAGTAAGGACAACTACGAGCAGTACTTC	CASSKDNYEQYF
TRBV7-2	.	TRBJ1-2	TRBD1	TGTGCCAGCAGCTTAGCTTCGGACAGGGGCTATGGCTACACCTTC	CASSLASDRGYGYTF
TRBV6-6	.	TRBJ1-6	.	TGTGCCAGCAGTTACTCTACTCAGCTGGAAGTCCTCCACTTT	CASSYSTQLEVLHF